This entry lists 20 T cell receptor beta chains sequenced from one sample in a study of blood T cell repertoires in COVID-19. TCRdb's table, derived via immunoSEQ multiplex PCR, lists solely in-frame clones and lacks some. The table shows 90,000 to 120,000 clones, with around 92% occurring only once. Sample: peripheral blood. The receptor source for this set is a man aged 40-49 years with active or convalescent COVID-19.

This chain links TRBV7-2 with TRBJ1-2, with TRBD1 identical over 9 bases. The V gene end was trimmed by 4 bases and the J gene end by 5 bases; junction bases not matched to a gene: 2. Germline V gives CDR1 SGHTA, CDR2 FQGNSA. The CDR3 runs 13 residues. The CDR3 DNA is TGTGCCAGCAGCTCCGGACAGGGGTATGGCTACACCTTC. Translating it yields CASSSGQGYGYTF.

V is TRBV4-3 and J is TRBJ2-1, with D unclear. The V and J ends lost 0 bases and 9 bases respectively, with 18 bases between them. The CDR3 spans 16 residues. Germline CDR1 reads LGHNA; CDR2 reads YSLEER. DNA of the CDR3: TGCGCCAGCAGCCAAGATCTACGTGTCGTGGCGGTTGAGCAGTTCTTC. Its translation: CASSQDLRVVAVEQFF.

The chain carries TRBV28 and TRBJ1-3; 9 bases are a match to TRBD1. CDR3 size: 16 residues. Trimming removed 8 bases from V and 4 bases from J; junction bases left unmatched: 12. Germline CDR1 MDHEN, CDR2 SYDVKM. In DNA form, the CDR3 reads TGTGCCAGCCATTCGATGACAGGGGGGCGCGGAAACACCATATATTTT. Its translation is CASHSMTGGRGNTIYF.

The gene calls are TRBV5-1 and TRBJ2-3, with D uncertain. V shed 2 bases and J shed 0 bases, with 4 bases lying between them. The CDR3 is 13 residues long. Germline V gives CDR1 SGHRS, CDR2 YFSETQ. The CDR3 nucleotides are TGCGCCAGCAGCTTCAGGAGCACAGATACGCAGTATTTT. This gives the protein CASSFRSTDTQYF.

In this sample, this clone turned up once. The chain joins TRBV3-1 (or the pseudogene TRBV3-2) to TRBJ1-5; weak D call: TRBD1 (5 bases). This CDR3 contains 13 residues. Trimming stripped 6 bases from V and 3 bases from J, with 9 bases between. The germline gives CDR1 LGHDT, CDR2 YNNKEL (reference sequence). The CDR3 sequence is CASSPDNNQPQHF. The CDR3 bases are TGTGCCAGCAGTCCGGACAACAATCAGCCCCAGCATTTT.

The genes are TRBV5-4 and TRBJ2-7; 10 positions agree with TRBD2. V dropped 2 bases and J dropped 4; count of bases not matched to a gene: 6. The length of the CDR3 is 15 residues. Germline CDR1 SGHNT, CDR2 YYREEE (reference sequence). CDR3 sequence reads: CASSFSGRGRYEQYF. Written as DNA, the CDR3 is TGTGCCAGCAGCTTCAGCGGGAGGGGGCGGTACGAGCAGTACTTC. The full variable domain, rest sourced from reference TRBV5-4 and TRBJ2-7, is ETGVTQSPTHLIKTRGQQVTLRCSSQSGHNTVSWYQQALGQGPQFIFQYYREEENGRGNFPPRFSGLQFPNYSSELNVNALELDDSALYLCASSFSGRGRYEQYFGPGTRLTVT.

This clone was picked up one time. The V call is TRBV19, the J call TRBJ2-4; weak D call: TRBD2 (5 bases). The CDR3 runs 15 residues. The germline gives CDR1 LNHDA, CDR2 SQIVND (reference sequence). V was shortened by 5 bases and J by 0 bases, with 11 bases between the two germline ends. This chain's CDR3 is CASSGGAGAKNIQYF. The DNA of the CDR3 is TGTGCCAGTAGTGGAGGCGCGGGAGCCAAAAACATTCAGTACTTC. The variable domain in full, with the rest retrieved from reference TRBV19 and TRBJ2-4, is DGGITQSPKYLFRKEGQNVTLSCEQNLNHDAMYWYRQDPGQGLRLIYYSQIVNDFQKGDIAEGYSVSREKKESFPLTVTSAQKNPTAFYLCASSGGAGAKNIQYFGAGTRLSVL.

V is TRBV9 and J is TRBJ1-1; D is uncertain. The V gene's germline CDR1 is SGDLS and CDR2 YYNGEE. Trimming shortened V by 4 bases and J by 3 bases, and 10 bases separated the two germline ends. CDR3 size: 13 residues. This chain's CDR3 is CASSPPRYTEAFF. As DNA, the CDR3 is TGTGCCAGCAGCCCCCCGCGGTACACTGAAGCTTTCTTT.

This chain joins TRBV27 and TRBJ2-3; the D gene is possibly TRBD2 (5 bases). Germline V lookup: CDR1 MNHEY, CDR2 SMNVEV (reference sequence). The CDR3 contains 15 residues. Trimming pared 4 bases from V and 4 bases from J, leaving 15 bases between. The CDR3 DNA reads TGTGCCAGCAGTTCTGGGCCATACGGGGCAGATACGCAGTATTTT. Protein sequence: CASSSGPYGADTQYF.

This chain uses TRBV19 with TRBJ1-1, with D perhaps TRBD1 (6 bases). Trimming pared 4 bases from V and 0 bases from J, leaving 12 bases between. Germline CDR1 LNHDA, CDR2 SQIVND (reference sequence). CDR3 length equals 15 residues. The DNA of the CDR3 is TGTGCCAGTAGTACTGGGGGGGCCTTGAACACTGAAGCTTTCTTT. Translating gives CASSTGGALNTEAFF.

In its sample, this clone was seen once. This chain connects TRBV3-1 (or the pseudogene TRBV3-2) to TRBJ1-6; D uncertain. The CDR3 extends over 15 amino acids. CDR1 and CDR2 (germline): LGHDT, YNNKEL (reference sequence). Trimming shortened V by 4 bases and J by 7 bases, and 14 bases separated the two germline ends. The CDR3 loop is CASSPLEFSNSPLHF. CDR3 in DNA: TGTGCCAGCAGCCCCCTGGAGTTCAGCAATTCACCCCTCCACTTT.

The chain is built from TRBV7-9 and TRBJ2-7; 10 positions match TRBD1. This CDR3 contains 15 residues. Germline CDR1 reads SEHNR; CDR2 reads FQNEAQ (reference sequence). The junction had 9 bases not matched to a gene; V was cut back by 6 bases and J by 4 bases. The CDR3 DNA reads TGTGCCAGCAGTAATCCGGGACAGGGGTTTTACGAGCAGTACTTC. This sequence encodes CASSNPGQGFYEQYF.

This chain links TRBV7-9 with TRBJ2-7; D is unresolved. V dropped 3 bases and J dropped 2 bases, with 2 bases sitting between them. The CDR3 loop spans 11 amino acids. The V gene's germline CDR1 is SEHNR and CDR2 FQNEAQ (reference sequence). The CDR3 sequence is CASSFAYEQYF. CDR3 DNA: TGTGCCAGCAGCTTCGCCTACGAGCAGTACTTC.

This rearrangement joins TRBV5-1 to TRBJ2-3; 12 positions agree with TRBD2. The germline V gene encodes CDR1 SGHRS and CDR2 YFSETQ. Germline trimming cut 6 bases from V and 4 bases from J; bases unmatched to any gene: 15. The CDR3 is made up of 18 amino acids. CDR3 residues: CASTPSGRVSVEADTQYF. CDR3 in DNA: TGCGCCAGCACCCCTAGCGGGAGGGTGTCCGTTGAGGCAGATACGCAGTATTTT.

The chain carries TRBV7-9 and TRBJ2-3; 10 bases are shared with TRBD2. With V trimmed by 7 bases and J by 2 bases, 6 bases remained unmatched. Germline CDR1 SEHNR, CDR2 FQNEAQ (reference sequence). This CDR3 is built from 15 residues. CDR3 protein: CASTSGLADTDTQYF. Here the CDR3 DNA reads TGTGCCAGCACCTCCGGACTAGCGGACACAGATACGCAGTATTTT.

This chain connects TRBV7-9 to TRBJ2-3; 7 bases are shared with TRBD1. Per the germline V gene, CDR1 is SEHNR and CDR2 is FQNEAQ (reference sequence). The CDR3 length is 15 residues. V dropped 4 bases and J dropped 1; count of bases not matched to a gene: 5. The CDR3 loop reads CASSSKGAGTDTQYF. Here the CDR3 DNA reads TGTGCCAGCAGCTCTAAGGGGGCGGGCACAGATACGCAGTATTTT.

The V call is TRBV30, the J call TRBJ2-4; D is perhaps TRBD1 (6 bases). CDR3 length: 15 residues. Looked up from germline, CDR1 is GTSNPN and CDR2 is SVGIG (reference sequence). V lost 4 bases to trimming and J lost 0 bases, with 13 bases between them. CDR3 nucleotide sequence: TGTGCCTGGACGTCAGGGGTACTAGCCAAAAACATTCAGTACTTC. Translation: CAWTSGVLAKNIQYF.

V usage is TRBV28 and J usage is TRBJ2-5, with TRBD1 matching over 7 bases. The CDR3 sequence is 14 residues long. Germline loops: CDR1 MDHEN, CDR2 SYDVKM. With 4 bases clipped from V and 4 bases from J, the junction kept 6 bases outside the gene matches. The CDR3 sequence: CASSSYTGVETQYF. In DNA form, the CDR3 reads TGTGCCAGCAGTTCTTACACAGGGGTAGAGACCCAGTACTTC.

The rearrangement uses TRBV28 and TRBJ2-3; TRBD2 aligns across 7 bases. V trimming: 3 bases; J trimming: 5 bases; junction bases outside the gene matches: 17. Germline V gene data show CDR1 as MDHEN and CDR2 as SYDVKM. The CDR3 totals 18 residues. The CDR3 region has the DNA TGTGCCAGCAGTTTTTTATCTCGGGGGGTCAGGGATGGAGATACGCAGTATTTT. This gives the protein CASSFLSRGVRDGDTQYF.

The chain combines TRBV5-1 with TRBJ2-5; 7 nucleotides match TRBD2. The V gene's germline CDR1 is SGHRS and CDR2 YFSETQ. V lost 5 bases, J lost 2 bases, and 6 bases stayed unmatched. The CDR3 is 14 amino acids. The CDR3 is CASRPGREQETQYF. The CDR3 coding sequence is TGCGCCAGCAGGCCGGGGCGGGAGCAAGAGACCCAGTACTTC.